This T cell receptor beta chain stems from a study of T cell responses to AZD1222 COVID-19 vaccine. For the study at large: Second doses were pooled across both intervals (about 4 or about 12 weeks). Points from the study as a whole: After two AZD1222 doses, spike-specific TCR breadth and depth rose versus day 0.

This CDR3 spans 14 amino acids. V lost 2 bases, J lost 2 bases, and 10 bases lay in between. Per the germline V gene, CDR1 is SGDLS and CDR2 is YYNGEE. TCRdb's table, derived via immunoSEQ multiplex PCR, lists solely in-frame clones and lacks some. Here the sample spans 80,000 to 130,000 clones, about 87% being singletons. Comments on this clone: What it binds is unknown.

The starting material was peripheral blood, obtained on day 0 of AZD1222 vaccination. This clonotype was sampled from an adult in good health. The V and J genes are TRBV9 and TRBJ1-2; D is unresolved. CDR3 sequence: CASSVSEGNYGYTF. In nucleotides, the CDR3 is TGTGCCAGCAGCGTTTCCGAAGGGAACTATGGCTACACCTTC. Looking up the rest from reference TRBV9 and TRBJ1-2 gives the full variable domain: DSGVTQTPKHLITATGQRVTLRCSPRSGDLSVYWYQQSLDQGLQFLIQYYNGEERAKGNILERFSAQQFPDLHSELNLSSLELGDSALYFCASSVSEGNYGYTFGSGTRLTVV.